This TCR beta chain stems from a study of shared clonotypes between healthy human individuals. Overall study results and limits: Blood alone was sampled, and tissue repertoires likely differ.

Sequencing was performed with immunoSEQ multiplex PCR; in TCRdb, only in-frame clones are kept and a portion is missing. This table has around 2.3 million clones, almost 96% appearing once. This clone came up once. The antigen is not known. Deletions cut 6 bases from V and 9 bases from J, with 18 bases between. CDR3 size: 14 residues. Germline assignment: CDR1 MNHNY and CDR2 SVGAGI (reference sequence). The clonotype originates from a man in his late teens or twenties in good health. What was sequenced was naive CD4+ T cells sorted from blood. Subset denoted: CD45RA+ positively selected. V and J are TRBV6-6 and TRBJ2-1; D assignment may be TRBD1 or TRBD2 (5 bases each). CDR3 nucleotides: TGTGCCAGCAGAAATGGGGGAGCCGGTAGTGAGCAGTTCTTC. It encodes CASRNGGAGSEQFF.